The T cell receptor beta chain under discussion was sequenced for a study of response to subunit inactivated influenza vaccine. Each CDR3 protein is one row after TCRdb ran MiXCR on the RT-PCR reads. The sample holds a few hundred thousand distinct CDR3 sequences; approximately 7.2% are singletons and the top ten take around 13%. General observations from the study: Authors suggested each seasonal influenza vaccination recruits few new T cells.

This clonotype was counted many times. Its target is unknown. This CDR3 is 13 amino acids long. Germline CDR1 SGHVS, CDR2 FQNEAQ. The V end was cut by 0 bases, the J end by 8 bases, with 10 bases between. The specimen was PBMCs from blood, collected around 2 years after vaccination. The clonotype was recovered from a man aged 45 to 75 who received an inactivated influenza vaccine. The V call is TRBV7-8, the J call TRBJ1-2; tentative D call: TRBD1 (5 bases). This CDR3 is CASSLALEGGYTF. The CDR3, as DNA: TGTGCCAGCAGCTTAGCTCTAGAGGGGGGCTACACCTTC.